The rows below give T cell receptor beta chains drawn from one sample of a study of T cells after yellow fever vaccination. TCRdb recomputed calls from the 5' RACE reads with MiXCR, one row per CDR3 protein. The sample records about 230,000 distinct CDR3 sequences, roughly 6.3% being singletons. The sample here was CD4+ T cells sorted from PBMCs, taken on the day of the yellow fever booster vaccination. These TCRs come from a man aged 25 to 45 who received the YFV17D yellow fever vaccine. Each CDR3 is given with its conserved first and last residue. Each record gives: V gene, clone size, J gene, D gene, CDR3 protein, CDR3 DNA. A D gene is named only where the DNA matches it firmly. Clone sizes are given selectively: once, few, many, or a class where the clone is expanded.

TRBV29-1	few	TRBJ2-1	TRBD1	CSVSGTDNEQFF	TGCAGCGTCTCCGGGACAGACAATGAGCAGTTCTTC
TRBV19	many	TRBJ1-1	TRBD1	CASSELRTGNTEAFF	TGTGCCAGTAGTGAACTTCGGACAGGAAACACTGAAGCTTTCTTT
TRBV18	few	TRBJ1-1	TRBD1	CASSLDRGNTEAFF	TGTGCCAGCTCACTGGACAGGGGGAACACTGAAGCTTTCTTT
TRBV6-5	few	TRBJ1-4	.	CASSYSITTEELFF	TGTGCCAGCAGTTACTCGATAACCACCGAGGAACTGTTTTTT
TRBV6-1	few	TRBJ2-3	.	CASSETPGTDTQYF	TGTGCCAGCAGTGAAACGCCAGGGACAGATACGCAGTATTTT
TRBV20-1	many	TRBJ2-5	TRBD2	CSASLAGWEETQYF	TGCAGTGCTAGCTTAGCGGGGTGGGAAGAGACCCAGTACTTC
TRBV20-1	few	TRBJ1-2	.	CSAGRGTHGYTF	TGCAGTGCTGGGCGCGGGACCCATGGCTACACCTTC
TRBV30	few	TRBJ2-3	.	CAWSVRAGTDTQYF	TGTGCCTGGAGTGTAAGGGCCGGTACAGATACGCAGTATTTT
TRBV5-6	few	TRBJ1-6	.	CASSLFSDNSPLHF	TGTGCCAGCAGCTTGTTCAGTGATAATTCACCCCTCCACTTT
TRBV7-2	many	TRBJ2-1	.	CASSKQGYNEQFF	TGTGCCAGCAGCAAACAGGGCTACAATGAGCAGTTCTTC
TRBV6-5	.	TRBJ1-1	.	CASSYSRTATEAFF	TGTGCCAGCAGTTACTCGAGGACAGCCACTGAAGCTTTCTTT
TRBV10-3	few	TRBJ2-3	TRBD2	CAARYSGNTDTQYF	TGTGCCGCCCGATATAGCGGGAACACAGATACGCAGTATTTT
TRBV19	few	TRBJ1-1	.	CASSIVIGENTEAFF	TGTGCCAGTAGTATAGTGATCGGGGAGAACACTGAAGCTTTCTTT
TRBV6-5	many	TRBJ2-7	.	CASRGAYEQYF	TGTGCCAGCAGGGGGGCCTACGAGCAGTACTTC
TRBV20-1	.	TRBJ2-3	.	CSAREGTSSTDTQYF	TGCAGTGCTAGAGAAGGGACATCTAGCACAGATACGCAGTATTTT
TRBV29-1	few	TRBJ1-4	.	CSAHDGQINEKLFF	TGCAGCGCACACGATGGACAGATTAATGAAAAACTGTTTTTT
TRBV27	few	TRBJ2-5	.	CASRALSPQETQYF	TGTGCCAGCAGAGCACTTTCTCCCCAAGAGACCCAGTACTTC
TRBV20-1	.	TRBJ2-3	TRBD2	CSAGLAGTDTQYF	TGCAGTGCCGGACTAGCGGGTACCGATACGCAGTATTTT
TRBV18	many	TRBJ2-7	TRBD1	CAGGQGNLGEQYF	TGTGCCGGAGGACAGGGGAATTTGGGCGAGCAGTACTTC
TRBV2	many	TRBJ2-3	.	CASRFREIETDTQYF	TGTGCCAGCAGGTTCAGGGAGATTGAGACAGATACGCAGTATTTT
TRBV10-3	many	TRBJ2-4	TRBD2	CAISETSAKNIQYF	TGTGCCATCAGTGAAACTAGCGCGAAAAACATTCAGTACTTC
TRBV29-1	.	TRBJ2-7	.	CSVEKGLSYEQYF	TGCAGCGTTGAGAAGGGACTCAGTTACGAGCAGTACTTC
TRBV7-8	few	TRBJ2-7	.	CASSFGGAARREQYF	TGTGCCAGCAGCTTCGGTGGGGCTGCGCGACGGGAGCAGTACTTC
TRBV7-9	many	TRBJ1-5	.	CASSLDSVDQPQHF	TGTGCCAGCAGCTTAGACAGTGTGGATCAGCCCCAGCATTTT
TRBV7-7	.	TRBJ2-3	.	CASSLGAPTDTQYF	TGTGCTAGCAGCTTAGGAGCCCCCACAGATACGCAGTATTTT
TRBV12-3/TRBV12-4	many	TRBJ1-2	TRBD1	CASVYRGGYTF	TGTGCCAGCGTATACAGGGGCGGCTACACCTTC
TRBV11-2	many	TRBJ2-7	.	CASSSPSIPHEQYF	TGTGCCAGCAGTTCACCCTCGATCCCCCACGAGCAGTACTTC
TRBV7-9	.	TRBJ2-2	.	CASSTRDSYTGELFF	TGTGCCAGCAGCACCCGGGACTCCTACACCGGGGAGCTGTTTTTT
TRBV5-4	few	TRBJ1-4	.	CASSFSGYEKLFF	TGTGCCAGCAGCTTTTCAGGGTATGAAAAACTGTTTTTT
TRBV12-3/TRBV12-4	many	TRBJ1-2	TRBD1	CASTQGQGYGYTF	TGTGCCAGCACCCAGGGACAGGGCTATGGCTACACCTTC
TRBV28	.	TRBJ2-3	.	CASSTHYRDLNTQYF	TGTGCCAGCAGCACACATTACCGGGACCTCAATACGCAGTATTTT
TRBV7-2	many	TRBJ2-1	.	CASSLVNEQFF	TGTGCCAGCAGCTTAGTCAATGAGCAGTTCTTC